One T cell receptor (beta chain) is described in this entry. Antigen unknown. Documented treatment: oral pan-JAK inhibitor, 5-10 mg twice daily. Collection of lesional scalp punch biopsies and peripheral blood was performed in alopecia areata patients. These data originate in a study of CD8+ T cells in alopecia areata. Whole-study context: Treated patients took oral tofacitinib at 5 to 10 mg twice daily.

Study outcomes and limitations: With one nonresponder, baseline CD8+ expansion's link to response remains uncertain. Many expanded lesional clones remained in scalp and blood on tofacitinib.

Extracted RNA was reverse transcribed, and the resulting cDNA served as sequencing template. Repertoires were generated with immunoSEQ multiplex PCR, while TCRdb's copy carries only in-frame clones and drops some. The table has around 200,000 clones, roughly 50% seen once. This receptor was taken from a human donor with alopecia areata. This sample comprised CD8+ T cells sorted from blood, obtained at week 24, from a patient treated with tofacitinib.

CDR3 residues: CASSQEGGLNTEAFF. The CDR3 DNA reads as TGTGCCAGCAGCCAAGAAGGGGGTCTGAACACTGAAGCTTTCTTT. This rearrangement joins TRBV14 to TRBJ1-1; possible D gene TRBD1, 6 bases. Germline values: CDR1 SGHDN, CDR2 FVKESK. The CDR3 has 15 amino acids. Between the trimmed V and J ends, which lost 0 bases and 0 bases, there was a span of 8 bases. Variable domain in full (rest from reference TRBV14 and TRBJ1-1): EAGVTQFPSHSVIEKGQTVTLRCDPISGHDNLYWYRRVMGKEIKFLLHFVKESKQDESGMPNNRFLAERTGGTYSTLKVQPAELEDSGVYFCASSQEGGLNTEAFFGQGTRLTVV.